The sequence of this T cell receptor beta chain was determined in a study of PD-1 blockade in classical Hodgkin lymphoma. Overall study results and limits: Why repertoires differed is undefined; disease activity or prior therapy possibly contributed. As was reported, newly diagnosed patients showed lower baseline TCR diversity than healthy donors did.

Clones were read by immunoSEQ multiplex PCR, and TCRdb kept only the in-frame ones, dropping some. The repertoire consists of 15,000 to 20,000 clones, with about nine tenths occurring once and the leading ten covering about 7%. Germline lookup yields CDR1 SGHRS and CDR2 YFSETQ. Trimming removed 1 base at V and 3 bases at J, with 8 bases between. There are 13 residues in the CDR3. Time point: newly diagnosed, previously untreated cHL patient sample. Acting as the comparison were PBMCs from newly diagnosed, untreated classical Hodgkin lymphoma. Concerning this clone itself: Antigen specificity is unknown.

The J gene is TRBJ2-7, the V gene TRBV5-1; D gene unclear. The TCR sequence derives from a human donor with classical Hodgkin lymphoma. The sequenced sample consisted of peripheral blood mononuclear cells (PBMCs). In nucleotides, the CDR3 is TGCGCCAGCAGCTTGACCAGCCGCTACGAGCAGTACTTC. As protein: CASSLTSRYEQYF.